These T cell receptor beta chains were read from a single sample in a study of graft-versus-host responses after intestinal transplantation. For these receptors, no antigen is known. TCRdb keeps only in-frame clones here, not all; method: immunoSEQ multiplex PCR. Found here are 35,000 to 50,000 clones, about 95% of them singletons; the top ten hold less than 0.25%. The sequencing used unstimulated CD8+ T cells sorted from spleen or lymph node cells, collected before transplant. These receptors all stem from a human donor who was the organ donor for an intestinal transplant. CDR3s leave out the opening cysteine and the closing phenylalanine or tryptophan.

TRBV11-3	TRBJ2-1	ASSPFRGAYNEQF
TRBV19	TRBJ1-5	ASSIRGTQPQH
TRBV7-2	TRBJ2-1	ASSEPNEQF
TRBV6-6	TRBJ2-1	ATQRTDNEQF
TRBV6-6	TRBJ1-4	ASSYTPATTNEKLF
TRBV13	TRBJ2-3	ASSSEGGAPTDTQY
TRBV4-3	TRBJ2-7	ASSQDFGTGGNEQY
TRBV28	TRBJ1-2	ASYRDRNYGYT
TRBV11-2	TRBJ1-2	ASSRDTYDGYT
TRBV6-5	TRBJ1-1	ASSYSRDSFNTEAF
TRBV6-5	TRBJ2-7	ASSYVYEQY
TRBV30	TRBJ1-4	AWSMQMNEKLF
TRBV7-9	TRBJ2-1	ASSLLAGGYNEQF
TRBV15	TRBJ2-7	ATSRERGRSYEQY
TRBV10-3	TRBJ2-1	AISEWGTGNNEQF
TRBV15	TRBJ2-3	ATSSQRGATDTQY
TRBV25-1	TRBJ1-1	ASGNRNTEAF
TRBV6-1	TRBJ2-7	ASSDTLPPEQY
TRBV5-6	TRBJ1-1	ASSSDFYQRNTEAF
TRBV4-1	TRBJ1-1	ASSHPSAGNTEAF
TRBV9	TRBJ2-7	ASSVGGSGYEQY
TRBV7-9	TRBJ1-1	ASIQGGGLAF
TRBV5-3	TRBJ2-2	ARSLGRREDTGELF
TRBV4-2	TRBJ1-1	ASAAQLNTEAF
TRBV27	TRBJ1-5	ASSWGLGQPQH
TRBV13	TRBJ2-3	ASSLQGRGGDTQY
TRBV19	TRBJ2-1	ASSMPRQRYNEQF
TRBV6-5	TRBJ1-1	ASSQTQGGTEAF
TRBV28	TRBJ1-3	ASSQPGQGWNTIY
TRBV4-3	TRBJ2-1	ASSQDLLKLPGGYNEQF